This TCR beta chain was sequenced in a study of shared T cell receptors in the human thymus. CDR1 is MGHRA and CDR2 is YSYEKL in the germline V gene. V shed 2 bases and J 3 bases; nucleotides not matched to a gene: 5. The CDR3 has 15 residues. This table comes from immunoSEQ multiplex PCR, and its TCRdb copy is limited to in-frame clones, with some not included. The sample has hundreds of thousands of clones; around 87% are singletons. In addition, the sample was reused for a study of human thymus T cells. That report adds: Healthy Finnish infants having corrective surgery for congenital heart defects served as donors. Thymic material originated from resections removed in the course of corrective heart surgery. Thymic and blood repertoires seemed to favor certain V and J genes. Related studies noted strongly shared thymic repertoires across unrelated people.

This TCR derives from a boy younger than two with a congenital heart defect. The V call is TRBV4-1, the J call TRBJ2-3; 7 nucleotides match TRBD1. What was sequenced was thymocytes. CDR3 coding DNA: TGCGCCAGCAGCCAACGACAGGGAATGACAGATACGCAGTATTTT. Translated, it gives CASSQRQGMTDTQYF.